The 10 T cell receptor beta chains below were found in one sample sequenced in a study of identical twins. TCRdb reprocessed the 5' RACE reads with MiXCR, giving one entry per CDR3 protein. The repertoire has some 460,000 distinct CDR3 sequences, over 12% of them found once; the top ten carry 0.52%. In addition, the sample was reused for a study of yellow fever vaccine responses in identical twins.

The sequenced sample was CD4+ T cells sorted from blood. Every receptor here comes from a young woman in good health.

This clonotype occurred a few times. The V and J genes are TRBV20-1 and TRBJ1-5, with D perhaps TRBD1 (6 bases). Germline CDR1 reads DFQATT; CDR2 reads SNEGSKA (reference sequence). The CDR3 covers 14 residues. Trimming stripped 1 base from V and 3 bases from J, with 10 bases between. The CDR3 loop is CSARGTVNNQPQHF. CDR3 DNA sequence: TGCAGTGCTAGAGGGACAGTAAACAATCAGCCCCAGCATTTT.

The chain joins TRBV20-1 to TRBJ2-1, with 8 bases lining up with TRBD2. J was trimmed by 9 bases and V by 3 bases; bases with no gene match: 7. CDR3 size: 13 residues. Germline V gene lookup returns CDR1 DFQATT and CDR2 SNEGSKA (reference sequence). CDR3 bases: TGCAGTGCTAGCGGGAGGGCCGTGAGTGAGCAGTTCTTC. The encoded protein is CSASGRAVSEQFF.

This clonotype has more than one count but fewer than ten. This chain connects TRBV7-8 to TRBJ2-1; 7 bases agree with TRBD1. The CDR3 sequence is 15 residues long. CDR1 is SGHVS, CDR2 FQNEAQ, per germline. The J segment lost 5 bases and the V segment lost 5 bases, leaving 9 bases of the junction unmatched. The CDR3 is CASSPGQERNNEQFF. For the CDR3, the DNA is TGTGCCAGCAGCCCAGGACAGGAGAGGAACAATGAGCAGTTCTTC.

V and J are TRBV27 and TRBJ2-6; tentatively, D is TRBD1 (5 bases). The CDR3 totals 20 residues. Trimming took 5 bases from V and 0 from J, leaving 23 bases between them. Per germline, CDR1 MNHEY and CDR2 SMNVEV (reference sequence). CDR3 sequence reads: CASSPGHGLTSSSGANVLTF. Written as DNA, the CDR3 is TGTGCCAGCAGTCCTGGACACGGGCTAACTTCCTCCTCTGGGGCCAACGTCCTGACTTTC.

This clonotype occurred a few times. CDR3 in amino acids: CSARDRPTGGAFREQFF. For the CDR3, the DNA is TGCAGTGCTAGAGATCGCCCTACCGGGGGGGCTTTCCGTGAGCAGTTCTTC. The gene calls are TRBV20-1 and TRBJ2-1; TRBD2 matches 8 bases. The J segment lost 9 bases and the V segment lost 0 bases, leaving 16 bases of the junction unmatched. The germline V gene encodes CDR1 DFQATT and CDR2 SNEGSKA (reference sequence). There are 17 residues in the CDR3.

A few counts support this clonotype. The junction does not match germline at one end; this may be a read error. This sequence joins TRBV7-7 and TRBJ1-3; D is uncertain. The germline gives CDR1 SSHAT, CDR2 FNYEAQ (reference sequence). The CDR3 is 14 residues long. The CDR3 sequence: CASSLTPEGNTIYF. The CDR3, as DNA: TGTGCTAGCAGCTTAACTCCTGAAGGAAACACCATATATTTT.

The CDR3 DNA reads as TGTGCCAGCAGCTTATCGGGACACTCCTACGAGCAGTACTTC. Translating it yields CASSLSGHSYEQYF. V usage is TRBV7-8 and J usage is TRBJ2-7, with D possibly TRBD1 on 6 matching bases. This CDR3 has 14 residues. Germline V gene data show CDR1 as SGHVS and CDR2 as FQNEAQ. V was shortened by 2 bases and J by 0 bases, with 8 bases between the two germline ends.

This clonotype came up a few times. This chain joins TRBV10-3 and TRBJ2-3, with a weak D call TRBD2 (5 bases). CDR3 length equals 14 residues. CDR1 ENHRY and CDR2 SYGVKD come from the germline V gene. The ends were cut back, 4 bases at V and 1 base at J, with 9 bases in the middle. CDR3 bases: TGTGCCATCAGTGCTGAGGGCGGCACAGATACGCAGTATTTT. Protein sequence: CAISAEGGTDTQYF.

V usage is TRBV6-2 or TRBV6-3 and J usage is TRBJ2-7; 10 nucleotides line up with TRBD1. After removal of 6 bases from V and 4 bases from J, the junction contained 9 bases not matched to a gene. This CDR3 has 15 amino acids. CDR1 is MNHEY and CDR2 is SVGEGT in the germline V gene. DNA for the CDR3: TGTGCCAGCAGACGGGGGACAGGGGCCCTTTACGAGCAGTACTTC. Translating it yields CASRRGTGALYEQYF.

The chain is built from TRBV27 and TRBJ2-6; 12 bases line up with TRBD1. There are 19 residues in the CDR3. J was trimmed by 0 bases and V by 2 bases; bases with no gene match: 5. From germline, CDR1 is MNHEY and CDR2 SMNVEV (reference sequence). The CDR3, as DNA: TGTGCCAGCAGTTTAATGAGGGACAGGGGGCTCTCTGGGGCCAACGTCCTGACTTTC. Translation: CASSLMRDRGLSGANVLTF.